The 2 T cell receptor beta chains presented below share a single source sample, sequenced in a study of CD8 T cells in ankylosing spondylitis. One entry per CDR3 protein, called by TCRdb with MiXCR from the 5' RACE reads. The repertoire includes around 300,000 distinct CDR3 sequences, 9.5% to 13% of them detected once, and roughly 9.1% sits in the top ten. Sequenced input: blood, either unsorted or a sorted T cell fraction (not recorded which). The receptors were sampled from a female donor with ankylosing spondylitis or in good health (not recorded which).

This clonotype has at least ten counts. The rearrangement uses TRBV13 and TRBJ2-5; 9 nucleotides line up with TRBD2. The ends lost 3 bases at V and 2 bases at J; junction bases unmatched: 4. In germline, CDR1 is PRHDT, CDR2 FYEKMQ (reference sequence). This CDR3 is 15 amino acids long. CDR3 residues: CASSLAGGSQETQYF. Here the CDR3 DNA reads TGTGCCAGCAGCTTGGCGGGAGGGAGTCAAGAGACCCAGTACTTC.

This clonotype has at least ten counts. The chain carries TRBV12-3 or TRBV12-4 and TRBJ2-1; D uncertain. Trimming removed 5 bases at V and 5 bases at J, with 13 bases between. The CDR3 sequence is 14 residues long. The CDR3 nucleotides read TGTGCCAGCAGTCTAGGAACCCCCCACAATGAGCAGTTCTTC. Amino acids: CASSLGTPHNEQFF.